This TCR beta chain was recovered during a study of T cells in Graves' hyperthyroidism and ophthalmopathy. General study results and limits: Researchers found most expanded thyroid clonotypes above 0.001 in blood as well.

Stability of Graves' hyperthyroidism was defined as absent ophthalmopathy progression within 18 months. Clinicians diagnosed patients from clinical symptoms, serum thyroxine and TRAb, thyroid ultrasound and orbital computed tomography. Extraction of PBMCs used 8 to 10 ml of fresh peripheral blood. This clonotype was recorded at least ten times. Its cognate antigen is unknown. This CDR3 is built from 16 residues. Losses at the gene ends were 0 bases for V and 0 bases for J; bases not matched to a gene: 0. The germline CDR1 and CDR2 sequences are SGHRS and YFSETQ. Amplification yielded TCR beta CDR3 regions, with RNA transcripts as the source. HTBI primers were employed in a first-round RT-PCR of the TCR CDR3. A single record per CDR3 protein comes from TCRdb applying MiXCR to the multiplex PCR reads. The sample includes fewer than 550,000 distinct CDR3 sequences, 15% to 18% of them seen just once.

This TCR came from a woman aged 18-29 years with Graves' hyperthyroidism. The sequenced material came from blood. The V call is TRBV5-1, the J call TRBJ2-1; 10 positions agree with TRBD2. The CDR3 protein is CASSLASGSSYNEQFF. CDR3 DNA: TGCGCCAGCAGCTTGGCTAGCGGGAGCTCCTACAATGAGCAGTTCTTC. The full variable domain, its missing parts supplied by reference TRBV5-1 and TRBJ2-1, is KAGVTQTPRYLIKTRGQQVTLSCSPISGHRSVSWYQQTPGQGLQFLFEYFSETQRNKGNFPGRFSGRQFSNSRSEMNVSTLELGDSALYLCASSLASGSSYNEQFFGPGTRLTVL.